This note documents a single T cell receptor (beta chain) sequence. There are many counts of this clonotype. Its antigen target is currently unknown. Per-base qualities were not stored, and no clone one base away is much larger. Libraries were built with PCR. Sequencing was performed on an Illumina HiSeq 2500. To normalize quantification of the TCRbeta repertoire, the TCR libraries were built with molecular barcoding that relied on unique molecular identifiers. The raw public data were reprocessed by TCRdb itself: fastp quality trimming at Q25, MiXCR clonotype calling, in-frame beta chains only. Identical CDR3 protein sequences are pooled into one entry, listed with their most common genes and DNA. Present in this sample are 100,000 or so distinct CDR3 sequences, around a quarter of which were seen just once. The biggest ten clones account for around a fifth of the sample. Taken with the paper, the label for treatment or condition translates to: allogeneic hematopoietic cell transplantation with graft depleted of TCRalphabeta T cells and CD19 B cells. TCRalphabeta/CD19-depleted allogeneic hematopoietic cell grafts were given to the transplant recipients, all of whom were children.

The germline V gene sets CDR1 to SGHTA and CDR2 to FQGNSA. Relative to germline, V is 5 bases shorter and J is 3 bases shorter, with 8 bases between their ends. Spanning cysteine to phenylalanine, the CDR3 consists of 13 amino acids. Only the CDR3 portion is preserved as DNA: 39 bases, with reading frame beginning at the first base. The sample is drawn from a study of T-cell reconstitution after alpha-beta-depleted transplantation in children (dated by TCRdb to about 2016). Context from the whole study: Using TCR repertoire profiling, the study quantitatively followed how T-cell immune reconstitution unfolded in children after TCRalphabeta/CD19-depleted allogeneic hematopoietic cell transplantation.

Results and caveats for the whole study, not just this receptor: In some patients, the high TCRbeta diversity seen at day 60 was put down to recipient T cells and intrathymic progenitors that had survived conditioning. The apparently early recovery of alphabetaT-cell counts about two months after transplant reportedly depended on only several hundred rapidly expanded clones that came from non-depleted graft cells. The frequencies of hyperexpanded clones fell over the following months, and after one year, T-cell counts and TCRbeta diversity were mostly attributed to newly produced T cells.

The V gene is TRBV7-2 and the J gene is TRBJ1-5; no D gene can be assigned with confidence. The sequence was collected from a boy aged 2 to 10 with acute lymphoblastic leukemia, due to receive a stem cell transplant. The sequencing used PBMCs, collected before TCRalphabeta/CD19-depleted stem cell transplant. The sequence in DNA is TGTGCCAGCAGCCAGGAAAACAATCAGCCCCAGCATTTT. This translates into CASSQENNQPQHF. Full variable domain (CDR3 extended with the reference TRBV7-2 and TRBJ1-5 proteins): GAGVSQSPSNKVTEKGKDVELRCDPISGHTALYWYRQSLGQGLEFLIYFQGNSAPDKSGLPSDRFSAERTGGSVSTLTIQRTQQEDSAVYLCASSQENNQPQHFGDGTRLSIL.